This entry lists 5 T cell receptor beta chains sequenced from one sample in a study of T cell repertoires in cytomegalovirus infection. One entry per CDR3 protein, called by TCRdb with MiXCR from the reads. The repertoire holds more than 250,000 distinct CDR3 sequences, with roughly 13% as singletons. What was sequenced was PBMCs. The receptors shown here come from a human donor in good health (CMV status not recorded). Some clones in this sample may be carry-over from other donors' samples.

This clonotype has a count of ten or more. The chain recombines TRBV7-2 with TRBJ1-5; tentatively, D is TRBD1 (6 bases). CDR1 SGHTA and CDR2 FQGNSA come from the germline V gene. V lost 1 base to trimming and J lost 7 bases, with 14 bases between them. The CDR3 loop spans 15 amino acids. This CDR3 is CASSLGGRGGQPQHF. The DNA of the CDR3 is TGTGCCAGCAGCTTAGGCGGCAGGGGCGGCCAGCCCCAGCATTTT. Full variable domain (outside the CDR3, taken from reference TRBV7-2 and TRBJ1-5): GAGVSQSPSNKVTEKGKDVELRCDPISGHTALYWYRQSLGQGLEFLIYFQGNSAPDKSGLPSDRFSAERTGGSVSTLTIQRTQQEDSAVYLCASSLGGRGGQPQHFGDGTRLSIL.

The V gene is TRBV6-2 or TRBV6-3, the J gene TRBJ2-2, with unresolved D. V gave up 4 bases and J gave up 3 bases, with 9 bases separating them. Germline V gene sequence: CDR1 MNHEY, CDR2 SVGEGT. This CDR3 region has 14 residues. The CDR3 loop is CASSFGYYTGELFF. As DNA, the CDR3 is TGTGCCAGCAGTTTTGGCTACTACACCGGGGAGCTGTTTTTT.

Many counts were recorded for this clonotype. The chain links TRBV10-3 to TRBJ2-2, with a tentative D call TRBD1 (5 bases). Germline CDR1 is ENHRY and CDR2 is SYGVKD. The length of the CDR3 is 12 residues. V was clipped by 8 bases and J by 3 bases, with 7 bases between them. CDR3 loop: CAIQGDTGELFF. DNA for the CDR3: TGTGCCATCCAGGGCGACACCGGGGAGCTGTTTTTT.

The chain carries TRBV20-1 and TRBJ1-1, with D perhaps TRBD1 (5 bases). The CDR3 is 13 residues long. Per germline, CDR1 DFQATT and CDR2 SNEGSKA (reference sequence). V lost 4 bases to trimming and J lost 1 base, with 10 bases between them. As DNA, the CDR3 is TGCAGTGCTATGGGGGGAAGGAACACTGAAGCTTTCTTT. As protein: CSAMGGRNTEAFF.

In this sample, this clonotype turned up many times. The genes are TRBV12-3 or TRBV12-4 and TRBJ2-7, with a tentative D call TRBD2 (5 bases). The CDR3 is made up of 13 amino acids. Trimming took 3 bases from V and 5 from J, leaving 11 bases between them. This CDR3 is CASSFPGSHEQYF. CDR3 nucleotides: TGTGCCAGCAGTTTCCCGGGGTCCCACGAGCAGTACTTC.